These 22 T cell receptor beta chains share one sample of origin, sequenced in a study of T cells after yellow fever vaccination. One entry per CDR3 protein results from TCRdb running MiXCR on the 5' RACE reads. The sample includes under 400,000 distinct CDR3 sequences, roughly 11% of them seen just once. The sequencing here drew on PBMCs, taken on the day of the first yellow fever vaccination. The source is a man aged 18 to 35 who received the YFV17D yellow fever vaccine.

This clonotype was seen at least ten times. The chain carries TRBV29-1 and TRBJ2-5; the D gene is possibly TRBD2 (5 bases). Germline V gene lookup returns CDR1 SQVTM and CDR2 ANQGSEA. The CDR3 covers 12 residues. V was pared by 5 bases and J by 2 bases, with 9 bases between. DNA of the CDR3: TGCAGCGTTACGGGGTCGCAAGAGACCCAGTACTTC. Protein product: CSVTGSQETQYF.

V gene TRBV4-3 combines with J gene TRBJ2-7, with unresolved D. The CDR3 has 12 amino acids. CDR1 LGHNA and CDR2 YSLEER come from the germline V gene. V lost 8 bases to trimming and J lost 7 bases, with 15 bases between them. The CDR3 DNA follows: TGCGCCAGCTCCGATCACGTCCAGGAGCAGTACTTC. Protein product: CASSDHVQEQYF.

The CDR3: CASSSPALETQYF. DNA of the CDR3: TGTGCCAGCAGCTCCCCTGCTCTAGAGACCCAGTACTTC. This sequence joins TRBV7-2 and TRBJ2-5; unclear D gene. CDR3 length: 13 residues. V lost 4 bases to trimming and J lost 4 bases, with 10 bases between them. Germline V CDR1 and CDR2: SGHTA, FQGNSA.

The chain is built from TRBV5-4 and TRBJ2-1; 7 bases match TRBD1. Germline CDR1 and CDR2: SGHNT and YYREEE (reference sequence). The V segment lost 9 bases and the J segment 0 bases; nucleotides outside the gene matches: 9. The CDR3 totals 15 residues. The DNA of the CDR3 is TGTGCCATCGGAGTGGACAGGCGCTCCTACAATGAGCAGTTCTTC. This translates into CAIGVDRRSYNEQFF.

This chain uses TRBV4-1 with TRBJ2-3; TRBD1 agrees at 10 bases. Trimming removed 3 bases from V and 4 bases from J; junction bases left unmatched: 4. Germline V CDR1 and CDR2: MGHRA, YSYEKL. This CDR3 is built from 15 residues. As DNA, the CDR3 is TGCGCCAGCAGCCAGTGGACAGGGGGGGCAGATACGCAGTATTTT. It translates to CASSQWTGGADTQYF.

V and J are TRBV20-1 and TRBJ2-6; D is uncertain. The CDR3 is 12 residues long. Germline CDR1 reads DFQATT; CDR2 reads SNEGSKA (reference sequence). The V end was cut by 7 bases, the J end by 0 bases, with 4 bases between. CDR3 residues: CSVPSGANVLTF. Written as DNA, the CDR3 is TGCAGTGTCCCCTCTGGGGCCAACGTCCTGACTTTC.

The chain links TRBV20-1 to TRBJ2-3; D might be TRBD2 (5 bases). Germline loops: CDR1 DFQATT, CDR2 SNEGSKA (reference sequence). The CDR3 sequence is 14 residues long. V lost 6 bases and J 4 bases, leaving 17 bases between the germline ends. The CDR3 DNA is TGCAGTGCCCCACGCACCGACGGGGCAGATACGCAGTATTTT. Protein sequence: CSAPRTDGADTQYF.

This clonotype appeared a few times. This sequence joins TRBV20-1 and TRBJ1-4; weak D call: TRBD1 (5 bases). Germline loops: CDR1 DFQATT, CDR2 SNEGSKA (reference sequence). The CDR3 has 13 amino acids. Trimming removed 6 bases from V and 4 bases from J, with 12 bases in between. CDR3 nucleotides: TGCAGTGCGGCCGGGACGGATAATGAAAAACTGTTTTTT. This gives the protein CSAAGTDNEKLFF.

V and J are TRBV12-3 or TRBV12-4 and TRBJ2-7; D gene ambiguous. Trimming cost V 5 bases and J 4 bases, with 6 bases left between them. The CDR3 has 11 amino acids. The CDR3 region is CASSGRYEQYF. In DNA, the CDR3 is TGTGCCAGCAGTGGAAGGTACGAGCAGTACTTC.

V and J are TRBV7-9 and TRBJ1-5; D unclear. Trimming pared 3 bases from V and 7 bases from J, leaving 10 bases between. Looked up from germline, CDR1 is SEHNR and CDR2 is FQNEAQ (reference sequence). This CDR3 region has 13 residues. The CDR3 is CASSFAGAQPQHF. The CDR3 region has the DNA TGTGCCAGCAGCTTTGCAGGTGCCCAGCCCCAGCATTTT.

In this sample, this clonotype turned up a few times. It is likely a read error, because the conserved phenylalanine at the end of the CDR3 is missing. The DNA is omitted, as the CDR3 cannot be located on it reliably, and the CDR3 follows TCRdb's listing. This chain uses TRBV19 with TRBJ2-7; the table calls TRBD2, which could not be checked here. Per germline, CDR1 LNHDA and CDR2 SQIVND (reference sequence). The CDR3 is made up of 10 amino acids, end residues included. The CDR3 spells CASTADCTQP.

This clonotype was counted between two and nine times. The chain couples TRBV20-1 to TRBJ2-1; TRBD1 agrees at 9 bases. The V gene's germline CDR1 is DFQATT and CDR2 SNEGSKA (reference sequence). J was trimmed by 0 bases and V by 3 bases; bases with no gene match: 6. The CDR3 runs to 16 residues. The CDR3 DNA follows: TGCAGTGCTAGGGGACAGGGCCGAGGCTCCTACAATGAGCAGTTCTTC. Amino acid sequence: CSARGQGRGSYNEQFF.

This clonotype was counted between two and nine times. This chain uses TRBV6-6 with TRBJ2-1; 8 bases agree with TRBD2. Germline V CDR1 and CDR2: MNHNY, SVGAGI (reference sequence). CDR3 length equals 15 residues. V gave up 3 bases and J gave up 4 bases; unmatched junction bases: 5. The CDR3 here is CASSYSGENYNEQFF. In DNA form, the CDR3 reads TGTGCCAGCAGTTATAGCGGGGAAAATTACAATGAGCAGTTCTTC.

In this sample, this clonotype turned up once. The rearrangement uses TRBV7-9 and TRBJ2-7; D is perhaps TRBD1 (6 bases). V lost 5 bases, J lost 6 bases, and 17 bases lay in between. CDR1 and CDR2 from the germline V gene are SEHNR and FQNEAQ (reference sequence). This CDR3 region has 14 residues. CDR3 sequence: CASSPLGQSGEQYF. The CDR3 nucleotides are TGTGCCAGCAGCCCACTAGGACAGTCTGGCGAGCAGTACTTC.

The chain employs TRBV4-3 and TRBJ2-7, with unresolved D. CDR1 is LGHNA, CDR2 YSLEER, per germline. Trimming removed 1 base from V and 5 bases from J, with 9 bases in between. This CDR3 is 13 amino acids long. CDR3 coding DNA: TGCGCCAGCAGCCAAGGGATGCAGCACGAGCAGTACTTC. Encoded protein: CASSQGMQHEQYF.

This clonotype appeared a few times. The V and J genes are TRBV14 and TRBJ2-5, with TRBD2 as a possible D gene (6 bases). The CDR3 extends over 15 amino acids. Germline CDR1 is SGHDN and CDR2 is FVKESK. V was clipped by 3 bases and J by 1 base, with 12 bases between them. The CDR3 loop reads CASSHSGGLQETQYF. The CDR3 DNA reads TGTGCCAGCAGCCATAGCGGAGGACTCCAAGAGACCCAGTACTTC.

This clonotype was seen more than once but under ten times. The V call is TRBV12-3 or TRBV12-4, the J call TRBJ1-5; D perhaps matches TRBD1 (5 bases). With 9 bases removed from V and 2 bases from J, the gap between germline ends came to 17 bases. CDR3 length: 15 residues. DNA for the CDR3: TGTGCCAGTCGACTTGGGGGGATTCGCAATCAGCCCCAGCATTTT. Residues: CASRLGGIRNQPQHF.

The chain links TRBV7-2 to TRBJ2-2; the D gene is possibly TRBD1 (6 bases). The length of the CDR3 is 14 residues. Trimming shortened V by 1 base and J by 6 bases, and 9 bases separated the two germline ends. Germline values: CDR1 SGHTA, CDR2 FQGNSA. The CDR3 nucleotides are TGTGCCAGCAGCTTAGTAGGGGGAGCCGGGGAGCTGTTTTTT. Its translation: CASSLVGGAGELFF.

In DNA, the CDR3 is TGTGCCAGCAGCTTAGCGGGCCGGGGAATGAACGAGCAGTACTTC. Translating gives CASSLAGRGMNEQYF. V and J are TRBV7-8 and TRBJ2-7, with a possible D match to TRBD2 (5 bases). Per germline, CDR1 SGHVS and CDR2 FQNEAQ. The CDR3 is 15 amino acids. The V end was cut by 0 bases, the J end by 5 bases, with 14 bases between.

The CDR3 DNA sequence: TGTGCCAGCAGCGTAGGAGATAACTATGGCTACACCTTC. Translating it yields CASSVGDNYGYTF. The rearrangement links TRBV9 to TRBJ1-2; no clear D. The CDR3 has 13 amino acids. Between the trimmed V and J ends, which lost 0 bases and 1 base, there was a span of 4 bases. Germline assignment: CDR1 SGDLS and CDR2 YYNGEE.

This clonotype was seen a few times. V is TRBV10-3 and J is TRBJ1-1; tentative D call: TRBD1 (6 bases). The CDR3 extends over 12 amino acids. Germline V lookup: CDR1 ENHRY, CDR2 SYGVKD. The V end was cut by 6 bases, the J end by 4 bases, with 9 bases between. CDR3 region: CAISGGGTEAFF. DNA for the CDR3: TGTGCCATCAGCGGAGGGGGCACTGAAGCTTTCTTT.

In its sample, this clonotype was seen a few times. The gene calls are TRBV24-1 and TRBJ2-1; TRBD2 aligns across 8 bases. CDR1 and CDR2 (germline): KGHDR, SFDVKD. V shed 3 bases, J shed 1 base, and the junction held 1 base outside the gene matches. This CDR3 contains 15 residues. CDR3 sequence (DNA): TGTGCCACCAGTGATGCGGGGGGATCCTACAATGAGCAGTTCTTC. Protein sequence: CATSDAGGSYNEQFF.